The clone carrying this TCR beta chain came up once. Germline CDR1 and CDR2: SQVTM and ANQGSEA. V was trimmed by 6 bases and J by 10 bases, leaving 28 bases between them. This CDR3 comprises 16 residues. This entry is derived from a study of tumor-infiltrating lymphocytes in primary liver carcinoma. TCR beta cDNA was reverse-transcribed from around 0.55 ug of total RNA. The reaction used a constant-region primer and ProtoScript II reverse transcriptase. Three-round nested multiplex PCR performed with slightly modified ARM-PCR produced the TCR beta libraries. The first two PCR rounds used TRBV1-TRBV30 forward primers with a C-beta reverse primer, nine to ten cycles each. Via MiXCR, TCRdb re-called the multiplex PCR reads, giving one row per CDR3 protein. Here the sample spans 52,000 or so distinct CDR3 sequences, around 77% being singletons. The study co-extracted DNA and RNA from 20-30 mg of unsorted bulk tissue.

The specimen sequenced was liver tumor tissue from sampling region 5. As to subset: tumor region T5, tumor centre. The source of this sequence is a man aged 40-49 years with primary liver carcinoma and hepatitis B virus infection. V gene TRBV29-1 combines with J gene TRBJ2-1; no clear D. The CDR3 here is CSVATLRPWSRQEQFF. In DNA form, the CDR3 reads TGCAGCGTCGCCACGCTTCGGCCCTGGTCCCGTCAAGAGCAGTTCTTC.